One sample yielded the 5 T cell receptor beta chains listed below, sequenced in a study of CD8 T cells in Susac syndrome. Reverse transcription of roughly 0.45 to 1 ug RNA used random hexamers. TCRdb independently ran MiXCR on the immunoSEQ multiplex PCR reads; one entry per CDR3 protein. The sample includes about 300,000 distinct CDR3 sequences, approximately 85% seen only once; the top ten take roughly 0.21%. The sequencing sample was made of CD8+ T cells from PBMCs. These receptors originate from a human donor with multiple sclerosis.

CDR3: CASSIRFTDTQYF. The CDR3 DNA sequence: TGTGCCAGCAGTATTCGCTTCACAGATACGCAGTATTTT. The chain uses TRBV27 and TRBJ2-3; no clear D gene. The V gene lost 5 bases and the J gene lost 2 bases, with 8 bases spanning the gap. The germline V gene has CDR1 MNHEY and CDR2 SMNVEV (reference sequence). The CDR3 runs to 13 residues.

V gene TRBV7-9 combines with J gene TRBJ2-7, with D perhaps assigned TRBD1 or TRBD2 (5 bases each). The germline V gene has CDR1 SEHNR and CDR2 FQNEAQ (reference sequence). Trimming removed 3 bases from V and 1 base from J, with 16 bases in between. There are 16 residues in the CDR3. CDR3 nucleotides: TGTGCCAGCAGCTTCGGGACCGCTGGGGGATCCTACGAGCAGTACTTC. Its translation: CASSFGTAGGSYEQYF. Full variable domain (remainder filled in from reference TRBV7-9 and TRBJ2-7): DTGVSQNPRHKITKRGQNVTFRCDPISEHNRLYWYRQTLGQGPEFLTYFQNEAQLEKSRLLSDRFSAERPKGSFSTLEIQRTEQGDSAMYLCASSFGTAGGSYEQYFGPGTRLTVT.

This chain connects TRBV7-9 to TRBJ1-5, with 8 bases fitting TRBD1. This CDR3 spans 17 amino acids. Germline V gene sequence: CDR1 SEHNR, CDR2 FQNEAQ (reference sequence). Trimming removed 2 bases from V and 7 bases from J; junction bases left unmatched: 13. DNA for the CDR3: TGTGCCAGCAGCTTATCTACAACGCAGGGGGCAGACCAGCCCCAGCATTTT. This gives the protein CASSLSTTQGADQPQHF.

The rearrangement links TRBV5-1 to TRBJ1-1; D not certain. Trimming pared 0 bases from V and 2 bases from J, leaving 11 bases between. CDR1 is SGHRS and CDR2 is YFSETQ in the germline V gene. CDR3 length: 15 residues. The CDR3 DNA follows: TGCGCCAGCAGCTTGGAGGTCGTACCCAACACTGAAGCTTTCTTT. Protein product: CASSLEVVPNTEAFF. Together with reference TRBV5-1 and TRBJ1-1, the CDR3 gives the full variable domain: KAGVTQTPRYLIKTRGQQVTLSCSPISGHRSVSWYQQTPGQGLQFLFEYFSETQRNKGNFPGRFSGRQFSNSRSEMNVSTLELGDSALYLCASSLEVVPNTEAFFGQGTRLTVV.

The chain employs TRBV27 and TRBJ2-7; D is ambiguous. Per germline, CDR1 MNHEY and CDR2 SMNVEV (reference sequence). CDR3 length: 14 amino acids. V was clipped by 5 bases and J by 5 bases, with 16 bases between them. The DNA for the CDR3 is TGTGCCAGCAGTGCCCAAGACCGGGCCGACGAGCAGTACTTC. As protein: CASSAQDRADEQYF.